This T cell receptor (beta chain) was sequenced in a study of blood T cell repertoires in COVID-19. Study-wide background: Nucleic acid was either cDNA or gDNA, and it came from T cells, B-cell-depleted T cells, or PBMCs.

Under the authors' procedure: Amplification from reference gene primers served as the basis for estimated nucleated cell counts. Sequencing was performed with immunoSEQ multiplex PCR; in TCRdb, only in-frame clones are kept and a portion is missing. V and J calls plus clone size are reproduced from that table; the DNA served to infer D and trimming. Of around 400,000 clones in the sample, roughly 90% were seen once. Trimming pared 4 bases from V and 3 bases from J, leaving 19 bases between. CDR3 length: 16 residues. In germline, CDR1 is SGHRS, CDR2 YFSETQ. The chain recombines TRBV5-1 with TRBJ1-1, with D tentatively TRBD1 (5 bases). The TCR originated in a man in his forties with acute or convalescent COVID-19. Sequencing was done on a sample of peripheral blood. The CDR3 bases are TGCGCCAGCAGCCCCTACGGGGGGACGGGGGACACTGAAGCTTTCTTT. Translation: CASSPYGGTGDTEAFF.